Each of the 20 T cell receptor beta chains below was sequenced from the same sample in a study of OX40 agonist ivuxolimab in advanced cancers. The protocol was immunoSEQ multiplex PCR, while the TCRdb copy is restricted to in-frame clones and leaves out a portion. The data hold tens of thousands of clones, with around 89% observed a single time. Sequencing was performed on CD4+ or CD8+ T cells sorted from blood, taken in a trial of the OX40 agonist ivuxolimab. Every receptor here comes from an adult with an advanced solid tumor such as melanoma, head and neck, liver or kidney cancer.

The chain uses TRBV4-1 and TRBJ2-5, with D perhaps TRBD2 (6 bases). V lost 0 bases to trimming and J lost 3 bases, with 14 bases between them. The CDR3 is made up of 16 amino acids. Germline loops: CDR1 MGHRA, CDR2 YSYEKL. CDR3 loop: CASSQDLRGGEETQYF. The CDR3 DNA reads as TGCGCCAGCAGCCAAGATCTCAGAGGAGGGGAAGAGACCCAGTACTTC.

This chain uses TRBV5-1 with TRBJ1-2; no clear D. The CDR3 runs 16 residues. Germline CDR1 and CDR2: SGHRS and YFSETQ. Trimming pared 2 bases from V and 0 bases from J, leaving 14 bases between. CDR3 coding DNA: TGCGCCAGCAGCTTAAATGGCCCGTTAGCTAACTATGGCTACACCTTC. Encoded protein: CASSLNGPLANYGYTF.

This chain connects TRBV9 to TRBJ2-7, with a tentative D call TRBD2 (6 bases). With 4 bases removed from V and 2 bases from J, the gap between germline ends came to 16 bases. The germline CDR1 and CDR2 sequences are SGDLS and YYNGEE. The CDR3 extends over 15 amino acids. The CDR3: CASSPEGWTTYEQYF. In DNA, the CDR3 is TGTGCCAGCAGCCCAGAGGGGTGGACTACCTACGAGCAGTACTTC.

The CDR3 sequence is CASRAPDRARAGELFF. As DNA, the CDR3 is TGTGCCAGTAGGGCCCCGGACAGGGCAAGGGCCGGGGAGCTGTTTTTT. The J gene is TRBJ2-2, the V gene TRBV19, with TRBD1 matching 8 bases. Per germline, CDR1 LNHDA and CDR2 SQIVND (reference sequence). Trimming removed 6 bases from V and 6 bases from J; junction bases left unmatched: 12. CDR3 size: 16 residues.

V gene TRBV7-2 combines with J gene TRBJ1-5; D is perhaps TRBD1 (5 bases). The CDR3 extends over 16 amino acids. The germline V gene encodes CDR1 SGHTA and CDR2 FQGNSA. Trimming pared 0 bases from V and 6 bases from J, leaving 15 bases between. CDR3 in amino acids: CASSLAAGIILQPQHF. CDR3 coding DNA: TGTGCCAGCAGCTTAGCGGCAGGGATCATCCTTCAGCCCCAGCATTTT. Full variable domain (outside the CDR3, taken from reference TRBV7-2 and TRBJ1-5): GAGVSQSPSNKVTEKGKDVELRCDPISGHTALYWYRQSLGQGLEFLIYFQGNSAPDKSGLPSDRFSAERTGGSVSTLTIQRTQQEDSAVYLCASSLAAGIILQPQHFGDGTRLSIL.

This clone was found once. The chain uses TRBV15 and TRBJ2-5; 9 positions agree with TRBD1. The trim removed 3 bases at V and 9 bases at J, leaving 11 bases unmatched. The CDR3 is 15 residues long. CDR1 is LNHNV, CDR2 YYDKDF, per germline (reference sequence). The CDR3, as DNA: TGTGCCACCAGCAGTGTACGGGACAGGGATCTGGCCCAGTACTTC. Translated, it gives CATSSVRDRDLAQYF.

The chain is built from TRBV4-1 and TRBJ2-7, with 8 bases aligning to TRBD1. Per the germline V gene, CDR1 is MGHRA and CDR2 is YSYEKL. The J segment lost 5 bases and the V segment lost 0 bases, leaving 12 bases of the junction unmatched. This CDR3 spans 17 amino acids. The CDR3 is CASSQDVGQGVVNEQYF. The CDR3 region has the DNA TGCGCCAGCAGCCAAGATGTAGGACAGGGTGTCGTAAACGAGCAGTACTTC.

The CDR3 sequence is CASSQGLAGNPPETQYF. The CDR3 DNA reads as TGCGCCAGCAGCCAGGGACTAGCGGGAAATCCCCCAGAGACCCAGTACTTC. The V call is TRBV4-1, the J call TRBJ2-5; 13 nucleotides line up with TRBD2. CDR3 length: 17 amino acids. The V and J ends lost 3 bases and 4 bases, in that order; junction bases with no gene match: 8. Germline V gene lookup returns CDR1 MGHRA and CDR2 YSYEKL.

This chain joins TRBV27 and TRBJ2-1, with a tentative D call TRBD1 (6 bases). This CDR3 is 15 amino acids long. CDR1 and CDR2 (germline): MNHEY, SMNVEV (reference sequence). Trimming took 2 bases from V and 6 from J, leaving 14 bases between them. DNA for the CDR3: TGTGCCAGCAGTTTAGGGCAGGGGACGGTCAATGAGCAGTTCTTC. Amino acid sequence: CASSLGQGTVNEQFF.

This clone was seen a few times. V usage is TRBV9 and J usage is TRBJ1-1; D is unclear. CDR1 and CDR2 from the germline V gene are SGDLS and YYNGEE. The V end was cut by 4 bases, the J end by 5 bases, with 15 bases between. This CDR3 contains 14 residues. The CDR3 region is CASSPTTTKTEAFF. The DNA of the CDR3 is TGTGCCAGCAGCCCAACAACAACGAAGACTGAAGCTTTCTTT.

This rearrangement joins TRBV9 to TRBJ2-7, with 8 bases identical to TRBD1. CDR3 length equals 14 residues. V lost 2 bases, J lost 2 bases, and 3 bases stayed unmatched. Germline assignment: CDR1 SGDLS and CDR2 YYNGEE. Here the CDR3 DNA reads TGTGCCAGCAGCGTCGAACAGGGGGCCTACGAGCAGTACTTC. It is translated as CASSVEQGAYEQYF.

This chain joins TRBV27 and TRBJ2-7, with D possibly TRBD2 on 6 matching bases. From germline, CDR1 is MNHEY and CDR2 SMNVEV (reference sequence). This CDR3 contains 14 residues. Trimming shortened V by 3 bases and J by 1 base, and 10 bases separated the two germline ends. Written as DNA, the CDR3 is TGTGCCAGCAGTTTCGCACTAGCATCCTACGAGCAGTACTTC. Translated, it gives CASSFALASYEQYF.

The genes are TRBV13 and TRBJ2-5; the match to TRBD2 covers 9 bases. The CDR3 length is 16 residues. CDR1 is PRHDT, CDR2 FYEKMQ, per germline (reference sequence). V was clipped by 4 bases and J by 4 bases; unmatched bases: 10. The CDR3 sequence is CASSSPGTSQRETQYF. CDR3 DNA: TGTGCCAGCAGCTCCCCAGGGACTAGCCAACGAGAGACCCAGTACTTC.

The chain couples TRBV7-3 to TRBJ2-1; 7 nucleotides align to TRBD2. The CDR3 length is 13 residues. Germline values: CDR1 SGHTA, CDR2 FQGTGA. Trimming removed 1 base from V and 8 bases from J; junction bases left unmatched: 2. CDR3 amino acids: CASSLKAGDEQFF. Here the CDR3 DNA reads TGTGCCAGCAGCTTAAAGGCGGGAGATGAGCAGTTCTTC.

The CDR3 DNA reads TGCGCCAGCAGCCAGGTCGGACTGCCGAACACTGAAGCTTTCTTT. It specifies CASSQVGLPNTEAFF. The V gene is TRBV4-1, the J gene TRBJ1-1; D gene ambiguous. V lost 3 bases, J lost 1 base, and 12 bases lay in between. CDR1 and CDR2 (germline): MGHRA, YSYEKL. The CDR3 totals 15 residues.

The J gene is TRBJ1-6, the V gene TRBV25-1; D gene uncertain. This CDR3 has 17 residues. V lost 1 base, J lost 12 bases, and 22 bases lay in between. Germline V gene data show CDR1 as MGHDK and CDR2 as SYGVNS. CDR3 nucleotides: TGTGCCAGCAGTGAATTGTATAGTTTGGGAGGCACAGAACCCCTCCACTTT. Its translation: CASSELYSLGGTEPLHF.

The V gene is TRBV7-9, the J gene TRBJ2-3; TRBD2 is a possible D gene (5 bases). The CDR3 length is 15 residues. Per the germline V gene, CDR1 is SEHNR and CDR2 is FQNEAQ (reference sequence). The germline V and J ends were trimmed by 1 base and 1 base, with 9 bases remaining between them. The CDR3 sequence: CASSLGSGGTDTQYF. CDR3 bases: TGTGCCAGCAGCTTAGGATCCGGGGGCACAGATACGCAGTATTTT. Using reference TRBV7-9 and TRBJ2-3 for the parts outside the CDR3, the full variable domain is DTGVSQNPRHKITKRGQNVTFRCDPISEHNRLYWYRQTLGQGPEFLTYFQNEAQLEKSRLLSDRFSAERPKGSFSTLEIQRTEQGDSAMYLCASSLGSGGTDTQYFGPGTRLTVL.

This chain links TRBV27 with TRBJ2-1; TRBD1 matches 7 bases. Germline lookup yields CDR1 MNHEY and CDR2 SMNVEV (reference sequence). The CDR3 sequence is 15 residues long. J was trimmed by 4 bases and V by 5 bases; bases with no gene match: 8. CDR3 protein: CASSGQDRNYNEQFF. As DNA, the CDR3 is TGTGCCAGCAGTGGCCAGGACAGGAATTACAATGAGCAGTTCTTC.

The chain combines TRBV4-2 with TRBJ2-1; 8 nucleotides match TRBD2. The CDR3 has 16 residues. Germline V gene sequence: CDR1 LGHNA, CDR2 YNFKEQ. With 1 base clipped from V and 5 bases from J, the junction kept 7 bases outside the gene matches. The CDR3 region is CASSQGAGVGNNEQFF. As DNA, the CDR3 is TGTGCCAGCAGCCAAGGAGCGGGAGTAGGGAACAATGAGCAGTTCTTC.

This rearrangement joins TRBV9 to TRBJ1-1; D gene uncertain. CDR1 SGDLS and CDR2 YYNGEE come from the germline V gene. Trimming left V 4 bases short and J 5 bases short, with 6 bases between. This CDR3 region has 11 residues. The CDR3 loop reads CASSPVTEAFF. DNA for the CDR3: TGTGCCAGCAGCCCCGTTACTGAAGCTTTCTTT. Looking up the rest from reference TRBV9 and TRBJ1-1 gives the full variable domain: DSGVTQTPKHLITATGQRVTLRCSPRSGDLSVYWYQQSLDQGLQFLIQYYNGEERAKGNILERFSAQQFPDLHSELNLSSLELGDSALYFCASSPVTEAFFGQGTRLTVV.